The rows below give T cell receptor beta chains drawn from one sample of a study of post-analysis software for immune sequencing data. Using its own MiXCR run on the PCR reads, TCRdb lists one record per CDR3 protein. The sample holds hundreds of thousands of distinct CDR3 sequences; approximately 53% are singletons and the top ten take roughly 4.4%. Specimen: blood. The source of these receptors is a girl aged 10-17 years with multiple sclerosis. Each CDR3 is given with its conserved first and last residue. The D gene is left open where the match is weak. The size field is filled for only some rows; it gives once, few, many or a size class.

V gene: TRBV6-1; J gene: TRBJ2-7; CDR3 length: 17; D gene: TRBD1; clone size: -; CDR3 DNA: TGTGCCAGCAGTGCCAAGATACAGGGGGCTTCACCCTACGAGCAGTACTTC; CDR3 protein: CASSAKIQGASPYEQYF
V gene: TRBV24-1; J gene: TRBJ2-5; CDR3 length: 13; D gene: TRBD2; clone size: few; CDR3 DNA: TGTGCCACCAGTGGGGGGGGGTCGGAGACCCAGTACTTC; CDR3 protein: CATSGGGSETQYF
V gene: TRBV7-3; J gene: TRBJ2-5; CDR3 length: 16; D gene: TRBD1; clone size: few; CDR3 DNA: TGTGCCAGCAGCTTAAACCCGGGACAGGGCTATGAGACCCAGTACTTC; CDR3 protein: CASSLNPGQGYETQYF
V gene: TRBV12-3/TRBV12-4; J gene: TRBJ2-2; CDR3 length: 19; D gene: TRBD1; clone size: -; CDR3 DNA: TGTGCCAGCAGTTTAACCCGGACAGGGGGTGTTTTGCGGACCGGGGAACTGTTTTTT; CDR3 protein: CASSLTRTGGVLRTGELFF
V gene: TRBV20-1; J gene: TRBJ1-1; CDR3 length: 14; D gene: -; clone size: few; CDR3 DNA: TGCAGTGCTAGAGGAGGGACGGGGAACACTGAAGCTTTCTTT; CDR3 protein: CSARGGTGNTEAFF
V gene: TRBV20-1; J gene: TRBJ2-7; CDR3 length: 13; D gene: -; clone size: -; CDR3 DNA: TGCAGTGCTAGAAGGGACATTGGTTACGAGCAGTACTTC; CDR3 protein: CSARRDIGYEQYF
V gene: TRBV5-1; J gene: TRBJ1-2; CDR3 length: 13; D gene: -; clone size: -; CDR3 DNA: TGCGCCAGCAGCTTATACGGAGACTATGGCTACACCTTC; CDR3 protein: CASSLYGDYGYTF
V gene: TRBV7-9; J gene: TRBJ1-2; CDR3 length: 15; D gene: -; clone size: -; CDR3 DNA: TGTGCCAGCAGTCCAGGGTTAGGACGAGGCTATGGCTACACCTTC; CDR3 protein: CASSPGLGRGYGYTF
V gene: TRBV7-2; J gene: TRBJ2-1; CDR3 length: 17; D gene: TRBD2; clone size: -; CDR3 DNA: TGTGCCAGCAGCGGACGGCTAGCGGGGGGCTCTTTAAATGAGCAGTTCTTC; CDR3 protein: CASSGRLAGGSLNEQFF
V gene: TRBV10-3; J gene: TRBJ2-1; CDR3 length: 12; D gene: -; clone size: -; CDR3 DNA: TGTGCCATCAGTGAGACACGCAATGAGCAGTTCTTC; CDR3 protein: CAISETRNEQFF